This T cell receptor beta chain was sequenced for a study of T cell changes during pregnancy in multiple sclerosis. The assay was immunoSEQ multiplex PCR, and TCRdb's table has in-frame clones only and misses some. This table holds approximately 100,000 clones, almost 95% found once. The CDR3 loop spans 13 amino acids. Trimming took 2 bases from V and 3 from J; bases not matched to a gene: 1. This sequence was found in a female donor with multiple sclerosis, enrolled in a pregnancy study. The sequencing here drew on peripheral blood, taken after pregnancy. This sequence joins TRBV23-1 and TRBJ2-7; 7 nucleotides align to TRBD1. TRBV23-1 is placed among ORFs of uncertain function. The CDR3 DNA sequence: TGCGCCAGCAGTCAACGGGACAGCTACGAGCAGTACTTC. Protein product: CASSQRDSYEQYF.